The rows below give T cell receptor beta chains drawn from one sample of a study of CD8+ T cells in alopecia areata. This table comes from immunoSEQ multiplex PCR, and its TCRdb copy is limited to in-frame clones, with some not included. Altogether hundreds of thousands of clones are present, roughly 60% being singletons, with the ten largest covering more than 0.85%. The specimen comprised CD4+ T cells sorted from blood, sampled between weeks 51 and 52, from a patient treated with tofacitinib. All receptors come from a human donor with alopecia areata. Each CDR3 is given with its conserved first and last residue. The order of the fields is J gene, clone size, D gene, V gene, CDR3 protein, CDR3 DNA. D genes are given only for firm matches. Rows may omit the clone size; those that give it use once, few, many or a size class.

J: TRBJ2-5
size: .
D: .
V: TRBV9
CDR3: CASSPRANFETQYF
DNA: TGTGCCAGCAGCCCCCGGGCCAACTTTGAGACCCAGTACTTC

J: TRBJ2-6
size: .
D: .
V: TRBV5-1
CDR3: CASSLEPGANVLTF
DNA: TGCGCCAGCAGCTTGGAACCAGGGGCCAACGTCCTGACTTTC

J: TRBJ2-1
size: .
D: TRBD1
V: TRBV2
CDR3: CAVHLGQGGNEQFF
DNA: TGTGCCGTCCACCTTGGACAGGGCGGAAATGAGCAGTTCTTC

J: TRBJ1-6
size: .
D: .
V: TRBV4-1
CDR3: CASSPGKLYNSPLHF
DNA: TGCGCCAGCAGCCCAGGGAAATTGTACAATTCACCCCTCCACTTT

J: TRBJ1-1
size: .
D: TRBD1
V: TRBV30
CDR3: CAWGNIQGRSTEAFF
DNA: TGTGCCTGGGGCAACATACAGGGGCGCAGCACTGAAGCTTTCTTT

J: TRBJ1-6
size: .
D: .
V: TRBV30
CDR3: CAWSVPSADSPLHF
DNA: TGTGCCTGGAGTGTTCCCAGCGCAGATTCACCCCTCCACTTT

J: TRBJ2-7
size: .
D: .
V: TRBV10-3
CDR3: CAISELKGFGYEQYF
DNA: TGTGCCATCAGTGAGCTTAAGGGTTTCGGCTACGAGCAGTACTTC

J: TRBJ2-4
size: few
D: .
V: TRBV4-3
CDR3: CASSQEGPLQADIQYF
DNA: TGCGCCAGCAGCCAAGAAGGACCTCTCCAGGCGGACATTCAGTACTTC

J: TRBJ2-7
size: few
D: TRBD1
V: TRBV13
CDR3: CASSLGQVVNEQYF
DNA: TGTGCCAGCAGCTTGGGACAGGTAGTCAACGAGCAGTACTTC

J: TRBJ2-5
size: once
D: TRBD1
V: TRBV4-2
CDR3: CASSQGDRGAEETQYF
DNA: TGTGCCAGCAGCCAGGGGGACAGGGGGGCGGAAGAGACCCAGTACTTC

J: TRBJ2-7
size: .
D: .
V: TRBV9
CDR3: CASSVFPRASRGEQYF
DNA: TGTGCCAGCAGCGTCTTCCCCCGGGCTAGTCGTGGCGAGCAGTACTTC

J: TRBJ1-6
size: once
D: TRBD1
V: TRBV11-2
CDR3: CASSQRDRGNSPLHF
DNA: TGTGCCAGCAGCCAGCGGGACAGGGGCAATTCACCCCTCCACTTT

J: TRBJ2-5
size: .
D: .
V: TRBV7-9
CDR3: CASSFLETQYF
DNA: TGTGCCAGCAGCTTTCTCGAGACCCAGTACTTC

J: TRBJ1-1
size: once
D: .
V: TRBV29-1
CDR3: CSAGAGNTEAFF
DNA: TGCAGCGCCGGGGCAGGGAACACTGAAGCTTTCTTT

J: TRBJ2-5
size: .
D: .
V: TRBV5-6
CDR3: CASSPVAETQYF
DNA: TGTGCCAGCTCCCCTGTTGCGGAGACCCAGTACTTC

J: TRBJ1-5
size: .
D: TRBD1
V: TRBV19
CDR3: CASRDREGQPQHF
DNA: TGTGCCAGTCGGGACAGGGAAGGCCAGCCCCAGCATTTT

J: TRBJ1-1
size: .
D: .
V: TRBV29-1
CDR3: CSAHQGWDTEAFF
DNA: TGCAGCGCCCATCAGGGATGGGACACTGAAGCTTTCTTT

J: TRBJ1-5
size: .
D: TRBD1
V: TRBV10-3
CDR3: CAISGGQGGNQPQHF
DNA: TGTGCCATCAGTGGGGGACAGGGAGGCAATCAGCCCCAGCATTTT

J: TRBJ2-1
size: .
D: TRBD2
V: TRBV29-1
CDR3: CSVEGGGSSYNEQFF
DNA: TGCAGCGTTGAAGGCGGCGGGAGCTCCTACAATGAGCAGTTCTTC

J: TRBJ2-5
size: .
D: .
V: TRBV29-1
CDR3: CSVARGQKTQYF
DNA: TGCAGCGTGGCAAGGGGTCAGAAGACCCAGTACTTC